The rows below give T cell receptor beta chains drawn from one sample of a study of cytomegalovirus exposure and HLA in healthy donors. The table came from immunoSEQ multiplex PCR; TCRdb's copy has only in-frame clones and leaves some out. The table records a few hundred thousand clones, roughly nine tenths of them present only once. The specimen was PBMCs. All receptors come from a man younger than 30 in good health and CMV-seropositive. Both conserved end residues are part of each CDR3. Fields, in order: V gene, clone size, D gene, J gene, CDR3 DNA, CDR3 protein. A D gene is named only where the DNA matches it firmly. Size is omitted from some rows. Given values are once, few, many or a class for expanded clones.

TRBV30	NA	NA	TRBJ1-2	TGTGCCTGGAGAACCAGACAGGCTACCTATGGCTACACCTTC	CAWRTRQATYGYTF
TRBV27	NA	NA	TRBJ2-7	TGTGCCAGCAGTTGGGGTAGCCCGGGCCACGGAGCATACGAGCAGTACTTC	CASSWGSPGHGAYEQYF
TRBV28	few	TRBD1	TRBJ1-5	TGTGCCAGCGGCAGGACAGGGGAGGGCGGTCAGCCCCAGCATTTT	CASGRTGEGGQPQHF
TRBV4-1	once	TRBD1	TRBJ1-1	TGCGCCAGCAGCCAAACAGGGGATACTGAAGCTTTCTTT	CASSQTGDTEAFF
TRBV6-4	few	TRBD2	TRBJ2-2	TGTGCCAGCAGTAAACTAGCGGGAGACACCGGGGAGCTGTTTTTT	CASSKLAGDTGELFF
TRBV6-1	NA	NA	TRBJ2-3	TGTGCCAGCAGTATCCTAGCGAAACTCACAGATACGCAGTATTTT	CASSILAKLTDTQYF
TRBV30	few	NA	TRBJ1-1	TGTGCCCTCCTCCGGGACCGGGGCACTGAAGCTTTCTTT	CALLRDRGTEAFF
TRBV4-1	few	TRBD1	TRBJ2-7	TGCGCCAGCAGCCAAGTGGTGAGACAGGGGTACAACGAGCAGTACTTC	CASSQVVRQGYNEQYF
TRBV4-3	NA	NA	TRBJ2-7	TGCGCCAGCAGCCAAGATGCTAGTGCCCGCTGGAATTACGAGCAGTACTTC	CASSQDASARWNYEQYF
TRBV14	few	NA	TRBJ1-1	TGTGCCAGCAGCCAAGATTCAGTGATCCCAGAGAACACTGAAGCTTTCTTT	CASSQDSVIPENTEAFF
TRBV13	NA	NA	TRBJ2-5	TGTGCCAGCAGCCCCAACTACCTGACAGGCCAAGAGACCCAGTACTTC	CASSPNYLTGQETQYF
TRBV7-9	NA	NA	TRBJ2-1	TGTGCCAGCAGCGGAAACAACAGGCCCGATGAGCAGTTCTTC	CASSGNNRPDEQFF
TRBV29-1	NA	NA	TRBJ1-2	TGCAGCGTTGAACTCCACCTGGGGGAATCGGGCTACACCTTC	CSVELHLGESGYTF
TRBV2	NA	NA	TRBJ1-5	TGTGCCAGCGCAATCGAACGAGGGGACCAGCCCCAGCATTTT	CASAIERGDQPQHF
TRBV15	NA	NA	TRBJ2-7	TGTGCCACCAGCAGAGAAATCTTCGAAACCTACGAGCAGTACTTC	CATSREIFETYEQYF
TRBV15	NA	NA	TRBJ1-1	TGTGCCACGCGGACGGGAGTGGGGAACACTGAAGCTTTCTTT	CATRTGVGNTEAFF
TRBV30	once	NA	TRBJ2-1	TGTGCCTGGAGTGCCGACAATGAGCAGTTCTTC	CAWSADNEQFF
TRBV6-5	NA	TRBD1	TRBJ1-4	TGTGCCAGCAGGGAGACAGGGGCTAATGAAAAACTGTTTTTT	CASRETGANEKLFF
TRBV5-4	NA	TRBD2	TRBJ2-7	TGTGCCAGCAGCCTTGGACTAGCGGGAGGGGTCTACGAGCAGTACTTC	CASSLGLAGGVYEQYF
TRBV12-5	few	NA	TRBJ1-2	TGTGCTAGTGGTTTATATACCGGCAGGGCGTATGGCTACACCTTC	CASGLYTGRAYGYTF
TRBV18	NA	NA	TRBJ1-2	TGTGCCAGCTCACGCGCGGACGCTAACTATGGCTACACCTTC	CASSRADANYGYTF
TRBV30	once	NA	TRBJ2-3	TGTGCCTGGAGTGTAGGGACGGGCGATACGCAGTATTTT	CAWSVGTGDTQYF
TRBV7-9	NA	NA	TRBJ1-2	TGTGCCAGCAGCTTGACAGGAGCCAAAAACTATGGCTACACCTTC	CASSLTGAKNYGYTF
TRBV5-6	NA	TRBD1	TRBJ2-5	TGTGCCAGCAGCTCACCCGGGACAGACAAAGAGACCCAGTACTTC	CASSSPGTDKETQYF
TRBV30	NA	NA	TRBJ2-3	TGTGCCTGGAATCTGGGGGCAGATACGCAGTATTTT	CAWNLGADTQYF
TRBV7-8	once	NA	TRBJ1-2	TGTGCCAGCAGCCCACACATAGCGAGGGCAGGGGCGACGGTAGGCTACACCTTC	CASSPHIARAGATVGYTF
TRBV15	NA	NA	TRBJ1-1	TGTGCCACCAGCGAGGGTAGGCGGCTGAACACTGAAGCTTTCTTT	CATSEGRRLNTEAFF
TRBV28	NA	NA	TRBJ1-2	TGTGCCAGCAGTAGGACAGTTTACTATGGCTACACCTTC	CASSRTVYYGYTF
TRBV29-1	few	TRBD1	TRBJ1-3	TGCAGCGCCAAACAGGGGTCCTCTGGAAACACCATATATTTT	CSAKQGSSGNTIYF
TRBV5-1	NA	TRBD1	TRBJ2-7	TGCGCCAGCAGCTTGGCGGCGGGGACAGGGCAGGAGCAGTACTTC	CASSLAAGTGQEQYF
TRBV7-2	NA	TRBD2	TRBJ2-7	TGTGCCAGCAGCCACACGCGACTAGCCGCCTACGAGCAGTACTTC	CASSHTRLAAYEQYF
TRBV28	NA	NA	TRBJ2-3	TGTGCCAGCAGTCCCGGACTATTCACAGATACGCAGTATTTT	CASSPGLFTDTQYF
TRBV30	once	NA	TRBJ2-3	TGTGCCTGGAGTGAGATGGGGGGAACAGATACGCAGTATTTT	CAWSEMGGTDTQYF
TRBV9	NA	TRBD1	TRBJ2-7	TGTGCCAGCAGCCCCCAGGTGGGACAGTCCTACGAGCAGTACTTC	CASSPQVGQSYEQYF
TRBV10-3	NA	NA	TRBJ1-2	TGTGCCATCAGTGAACAGGATAACTATGGCTACACCTTC	CAISEQDNYGYTF
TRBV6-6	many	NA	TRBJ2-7	TGTGCCAGCAGTCTCCCGAGGGGTGAGCAGTACTTC	CASSLPRGEQYF
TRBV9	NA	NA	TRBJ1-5	TGTGCCAGCAGCGCCGGACACCCCAATCAGCCCCAGCATTTT	CASSAGHPNQPQHF
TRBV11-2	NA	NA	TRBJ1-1	TGTGCCAGCTTAGCGGGGACCGGGGCGAACACTGAAGCTTTCTTT	CASLAGTGANTEAFF
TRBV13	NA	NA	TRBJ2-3	TGTGCCAGCGGCCCAATTGGAGATACGCAGTATTTT	CASGPIGDTQYF
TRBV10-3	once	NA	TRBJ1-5	TGTGCCATCAGTGCCGGGACAACCGAGCCCCAGCATTTT	CAISAGTTEPQHF
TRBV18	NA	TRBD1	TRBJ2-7	TGTGCCAGCTCGCGGACAGGGTATAACTACGAGCAGTACTTC	CASSRTGYNYEQYF
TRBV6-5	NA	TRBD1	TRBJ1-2	TGTGCCAGCAGTTACTTGGGGACAGGGGGCTCCGGCTACACCTTC	CASSYLGTGGSGYTF
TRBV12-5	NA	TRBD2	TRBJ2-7	TGTGCTAGTGGTTTGGTACTGAGGTCGGGAGGCTACGAGCAGTACTTC	CASGLVLRSGGYEQYF
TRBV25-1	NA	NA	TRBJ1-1	TGTGCCACCTTGAAAGCGGGGGCCACTGAAGCTTTCTTT	CATLKAGATEAFF